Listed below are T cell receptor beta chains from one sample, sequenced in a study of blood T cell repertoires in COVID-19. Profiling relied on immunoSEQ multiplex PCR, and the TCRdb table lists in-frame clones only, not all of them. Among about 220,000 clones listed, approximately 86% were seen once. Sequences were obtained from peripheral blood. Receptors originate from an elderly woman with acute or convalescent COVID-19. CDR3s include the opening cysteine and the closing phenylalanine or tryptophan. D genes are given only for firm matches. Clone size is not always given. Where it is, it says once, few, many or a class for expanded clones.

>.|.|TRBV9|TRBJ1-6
TGTGCCAGCAGCGTAGCTGCGGGGATAAATTCACCCCTCCACTTT
CASSVAAGINSPLHF
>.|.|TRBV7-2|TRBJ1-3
TGTGCCAGCAGCCGCTCCACACCAGGCTCTGGAAACACCATATATTTT
CASSRSTPGSGNTIYF
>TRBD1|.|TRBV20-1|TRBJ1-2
TGCAGTGCTAGTCGACAGGGGGGCTATGGCTACACCTTC
CSASRQGGYGYTF
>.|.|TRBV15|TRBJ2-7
TGTGCCACCAGCAGAATGCTAGACGGAACCTACGAGCAGTACTTC
CATSRMLDGTYEQYF
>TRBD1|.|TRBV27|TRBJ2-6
TGTGCCAGCAGTTTAAGGGGGACAGGAAGGTCAGGGGCCAACGTCCTGACTTTC
CASSLRGTGRSGANVLTF
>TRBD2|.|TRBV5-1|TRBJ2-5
TGCGCCAGCAGCTTGCCTAGCGGGGGCCAAGAGACCCAGTACTTC
CASSLPSGGQETQYF
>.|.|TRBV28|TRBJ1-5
TGTGCCACACAGGGTGAGAAAAATCAGCCCCAGCATTTT
CATQGEKNQPQHF
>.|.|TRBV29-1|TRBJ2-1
TGCAGCGTTGAAGCAGGGGCAGCGAAGCAGTTCTTC
CSVEAGAAKQFF
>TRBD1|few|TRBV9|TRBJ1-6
TGTGCCAGCAGCGTAGCTACAGGACAGGTTAATTCACCCCTCCACTTT
CASSVATGQVNSPLHF
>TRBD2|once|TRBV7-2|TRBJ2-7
TGTGCCAGCAGCCCTGGACTAGCGGTCTCCTACGAGCAGTACTTC
CASSPGLAVSYEQYF
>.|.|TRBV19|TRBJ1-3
TGTGCCAGTAGTTACCCCCCGGTTGGGGCTCCTGGAAACACCATATATTTT
CASSYPPVGAPGNTIYF
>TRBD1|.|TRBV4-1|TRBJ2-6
TGCGCCAGCAGCAGGGGACAGGGGTCTTTCTCTGGGGCCAACGTCCTGACTTTC
CASSRGQGSFSGANVLTF
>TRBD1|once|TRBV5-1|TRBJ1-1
TGCGCCAGCAGCTCGGACAGGGGGCAAACTGAAGCTTTCTTT
CASSSDRGQTEAFF
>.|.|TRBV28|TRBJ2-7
TGTGCCAGCCGTCCCGGCGGCTACGAGCAGTACTTC
CASRPGGYEQYF